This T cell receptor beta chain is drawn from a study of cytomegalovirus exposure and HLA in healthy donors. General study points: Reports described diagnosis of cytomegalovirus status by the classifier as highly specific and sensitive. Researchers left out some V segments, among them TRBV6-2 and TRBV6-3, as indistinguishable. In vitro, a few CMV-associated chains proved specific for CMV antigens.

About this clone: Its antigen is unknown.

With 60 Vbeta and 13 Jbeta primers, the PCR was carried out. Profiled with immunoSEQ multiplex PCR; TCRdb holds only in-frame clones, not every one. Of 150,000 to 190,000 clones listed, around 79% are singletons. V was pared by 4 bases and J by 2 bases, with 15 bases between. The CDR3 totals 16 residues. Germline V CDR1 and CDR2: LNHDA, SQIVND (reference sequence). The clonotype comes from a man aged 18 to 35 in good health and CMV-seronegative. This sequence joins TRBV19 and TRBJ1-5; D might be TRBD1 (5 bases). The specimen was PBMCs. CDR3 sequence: CASSTGRRAGNQPQHF. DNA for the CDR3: TGTGCCAGTAGTACCGGGCGCAGGGCGGGCAATCAGCCCCAGCATTTT.